These 21 T cell receptor beta chains were sequenced from one sample in a study of OX40 agonist ivuxolimab in advanced cancers. Sequencing used immunoSEQ multiplex PCR; TCRdb keeps in-frame clones, though not all of them. The table has 45,000 to 65,000 clones, 88% seen once. The sequencing used CD4+ or CD8+ T cells sorted from blood, collected in a trial of the OX40 agonist ivuxolimab. Every receptor here comes from an adult with an advanced solid tumor such as melanoma, head and neck, liver or kidney cancer.

The rearrangement links TRBV28 to TRBJ1-6, with D possibly matching TRBD1 (5 bases). Germline CDR1 MDHEN, CDR2 SYDVKM. This CDR3 contains 16 residues. The V gene lost 6 bases and the J gene lost 0 bases, with 12 bases spanning the gap. CDR3: CASRINRSSYNSPLHF. As DNA, the CDR3 is TGTGCCAGCAGAATAAACAGGAGCTCCTATAATTCACCCCTCCACTTT.

The gene calls are TRBV27 and TRBJ1-2; 7 bases align to TRBD1. Per germline, CDR1 MNHEY and CDR2 SMNVEV (reference sequence). This CDR3 is built from 14 residues. The trim removed 4 bases at V and 4 bases at J, leaving 6 bases unmatched. The CDR3 region has the DNA TGTGCCAGCAGTTATAGGGGGCAGAGCTATGGCTACACCTTC. Protein product: CASSYRGQSYGYTF.

This clone was seen only a few times. This chain uses TRBV19 with TRBJ1-5; 7 positions agree with TRBD1. CDR1 is LNHDA and CDR2 is SQIVND in the germline V gene (reference sequence). The CDR3 runs to 15 residues. Trimming took 7 bases from V and 2 from J; bases not matched to a gene: 8. CDR3 nucleotide sequence: TGTGCCAGTACCCAGACAGGGATTCGCAATCAGCCCCAGCATTTT. This sequence encodes CASTQTGIRNQPQHF.

The CDR3 bases are TGTGCCAGCAGCATCCAGGGAGGTTCCTACGAGCAGTACTTC. The encoded protein is CASSIQGGSYEQYF. The chain recombines TRBV5-4 with TRBJ2-7, with D possibly matching TRBD2 (6 bases). CDR3 length equals 14 residues. The V end was cut by 4 bases, the J end by 1 base, with 12 bases between. From germline, CDR1 is SGHNT and CDR2 YYREEE (reference sequence).

The chain recombines TRBV5-1 with TRBJ2-3; D perhaps matches TRBD1 (7 bases). Germline V gene sequence: CDR1 SGHRS, CDR2 YFSETQ. CDR3 length equals 17 residues. Trimming removed 0 bases from V and 6 bases from J, with 20 bases in between. The CDR3 spells CASSLERQGGIEDTQYF. As DNA, the CDR3 is TGCGCCAGCAGCTTGGAGCGGCAGGGGGGAATAGAGGATACGCAGTATTTT.

CDR3 region: CASSYPVGLASTGELFF. The CDR3 nucleotides read TGTGCCAGCAGCTACCCCGTGGGACTAGCGTCGACCGGGGAGCTGTTTTTT. The chain is built from TRBV13 and TRBJ2-2, with 10 bases fitting TRBD2. Germline CDR1 reads PRHDT; CDR2 reads FYEKMQ (reference sequence). The CDR3 spans 17 residues. Germline trimming cut 4 bases from V and 5 bases from J; bases unmatched to any gene: 10. Based on the CDR3 plus reference TRBV13 and TRBJ2-2, the full variable domain is AAGVIQSPRHLIKEKRETATLKCYPIPRHDTVYWYQQGPGQDPQFLISFYEKMQSDKGSIPDRFSAQQFSDYHSELNMSSLELGDSALYFCASSYPVGLASTGELFFGEGSRLTVL.

This rearrangement joins TRBV5-4 to TRBJ2-5, with D hard to call. The CDR3 runs to 13 residues. Trimming left V 4 bases short and J 3 bases short, with 10 bases between. Germline-derived CDR1 and CDR2 are SGHNT and YYREEE (reference sequence). In DNA, the CDR3 is TGTGCCAGCAGCCCCAGACGGGAAGAGACCCAGTACTTC. It codes for CASSPRREETQYF.

This clone was found once. This chain joins TRBV4-1 and TRBJ1-2; weak D call: TRBD1 (5 bases). Looked up from germline, CDR1 is MGHRA and CDR2 is YSYEKL. The CDR3 sequence is 14 residues long. V was shortened by 4 bases and J by 0 bases, with 9 bases between the two germline ends. CDR3: CASSPQEANYGYTF. For the CDR3, the DNA is TGCGCCAGCAGCCCACAGGAAGCTAACTATGGCTACACCTTC.

The chain couples TRBV9 to TRBJ2-1; 8 bases are a match to TRBD2. Per the germline V gene, CDR1 is SGDLS and CDR2 is YYNGEE. The CDR3 has 16 residues. Losses at the gene ends were 0 bases for V and 6 bases for J; bases not matched to a gene: 8. CDR3 DNA sequence: TGTGCCAGCAGCGTAGCGAGTAGCGGGATTATCAATGAGCAGTTCTTC. Translating it yields CASSVASSGIINEQFF.

The chain links TRBV5-4 to TRBJ1-3; D is undetermined. This CDR3 has 15 residues. V dropped 1 base and J dropped 2 bases, with 10 bases sitting between them. CDR1 is SGHNT and CDR2 is YYREEE in the germline V gene (reference sequence). Written as DNA, the CDR3 is TGTGCCAGCAGCTTGAAGGGTCTAGCTGGAAACACCATATATTTT. This translates into CASSLKGLAGNTIYF.

J is TRBJ2-1 and V is TRBV27; a weak D match, TRBD2 (5 bases). The length of the CDR3 is 13 residues. V was trimmed by 7 bases and J by 10 bases, leaving 17 bases between them. CDR1 MNHEY and CDR2 SMNVEV come from the germline V gene (reference sequence). The CDR3 spells CASTPGPSGEQFF. Here the CDR3 DNA reads TGTGCCAGCACACCCGGACCCAGCGGAGAGCAGTTCTTC.

This chain joins TRBV10-3 and TRBJ2-6; D may be TRBD1 or TRBD2 (6 bases each). CDR3 length: 16 residues. The ends were cut back, 3 bases at V and 4 bases at J, with 13 bases in the middle. The germline CDR1 and CDR2 sequences are ENHRY and SYGVKD. CDR3 residues: CAISDQGGPGANVLTF. The CDR3 region has the DNA TGTGCCATCAGTGATCAAGGGGGGCCGGGGGCCAACGTCCTGACTTTC.

The sample holds one count of this clone. The chain uses TRBV19 and TRBJ1-5; D is perhaps TRBD1 (6 bases). The ends were cut back, 4 bases at V and 0 bases at J, with 16 bases in the middle. This CDR3 spans 17 amino acids. CDR1 LNHDA and CDR2 SQIVND come from the germline V gene (reference sequence). CDR3 DNA sequence: TGTGCCAGTAGTACTGCAGACAGGTGGAATAGCAATCAGCCCCAGCATTTT. Translated: CASSTADRWNSNQPQHF.

This chain uses TRBV10-1 with TRBJ2-3, with TRBD2 matching over 14 bases. Unmatched junction bases numbered 3, after V lost 5 bases and J lost 5 bases. There are 15 residues in the CDR3. Germline values: CDR1 WNHNN, CDR2 SYGVQD (reference sequence). CDR3: CASSTGTSGRDTQYF. The CDR3 DNA follows: TGCGCCAGCAGTACCGGGACTAGCGGGAGAGATACGCAGTATTTT.

The rearrangement uses TRBV6-1 and TRBJ2-5, with 10 positions matching TRBD2. Unmatched junction bases numbered 8, after V lost 7 bases and J lost 12 bases. In germline, CDR1 is MNHNS, CDR2 SASEGT. The CDR3 has 12 residues. Here the CDR3 DNA reads TGTGCCAGCACAGCTAGCGGGAGATTGGAGTACTTC. Encoded protein: CASTASGRLEYF.

The rearrangement joins TRBV6-6 to TRBJ2-7; D unclear. Deletions cut 6 bases from V and 9 bases from J, with 12 bases between. The CDR3 runs 11 residues. Germline V lookup: CDR1 MNHNY, CDR2 SVGAGI (reference sequence). The CDR3 reads CASSFKDGQYF. In DNA, the CDR3 is TGTGCCAGCAGCTTCAAAGACGGGCAGTACTTC.

This clone was observed a handful of times. The J gene is TRBJ2-7, the V gene TRBV2; D not resolved. This CDR3 comprises 13 residues. Germline CDR1 and CDR2: SNHLY and FYNNEI. Trimming stripped 4 bases from V and 5 bases from J, with 12 bases between. The CDR3 protein is CASSVPPRNEQYF. In nucleotides, the CDR3 is TGTGCCAGCAGTGTCCCACCTAGGAACGAGCAGTACTTC.

The V and J genes are TRBV6-1 and TRBJ1-1; D is uncertain. This CDR3 comprises 15 residues. The V gene's germline CDR1 is MNHNS and CDR2 SASEGT. V was shortened by 4 bases and J by 0 bases, with 12 bases between the two germline ends. The CDR3 here is CASSAAKEVNTEAFF. The CDR3 DNA is TGTGCCAGCAGTGCCGCCAAGGAGGTGAACACTGAAGCTTTCTTT.

The chain is built from TRBV7-2 and TRBJ2-1; the match to TRBD2 covers 9 bases. The V gene's germline CDR1 is SGHTA and CDR2 FQGNSA. V trimming: 0 bases; J trimming: 11 bases; junction bases outside the gene matches: 2. The CDR3 covers 13 residues. The DNA of the CDR3 is TGTGCCAGCAGCTTAGCGACTAGCGGACAGCAGTTCTTC. Protein product: CASSLATSGQQFF.

J is TRBJ2-5 and V is TRBV5-4; possible D gene TRBD1, 5 bases. The CDR3 contains 13 residues. Germline CDR1 reads SGHNT; CDR2 reads YYREEE (reference sequence). V lost 0 bases and J lost 2, with 5 bases in between. CDR3 nucleotides: TGTGCCAGCAGCTTGGAGGGGCAAGAGACCCAGTACTTC. It translates to CASSLEGQETQYF.

This chain links TRBV19 with TRBJ1-2, with a weak D call TRBD1 (5 bases). With 0 bases removed from V and 8 bases from J, the gap between germline ends came to 10 bases. Looked up from germline, CDR1 is LNHDA and CDR2 is SQIVND (reference sequence). This CDR3 spans 13 amino acids. The CDR3 DNA reads TGTGCCAGTAGTATAGAGCCAGGGTTAGGCTACACCTTC. Translated: CASSIEPGLGYTF.